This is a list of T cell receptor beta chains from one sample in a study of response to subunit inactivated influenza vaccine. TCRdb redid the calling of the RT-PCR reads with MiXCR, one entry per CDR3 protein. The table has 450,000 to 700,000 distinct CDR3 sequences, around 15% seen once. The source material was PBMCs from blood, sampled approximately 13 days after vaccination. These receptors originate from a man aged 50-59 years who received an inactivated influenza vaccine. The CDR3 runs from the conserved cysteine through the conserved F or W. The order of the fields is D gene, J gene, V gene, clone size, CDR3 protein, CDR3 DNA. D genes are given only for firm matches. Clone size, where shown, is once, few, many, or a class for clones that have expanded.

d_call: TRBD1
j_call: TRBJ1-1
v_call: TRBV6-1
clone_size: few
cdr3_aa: CASSKDRASNTEAFF
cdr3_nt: TGTGCCAGCAGTAAGGACAGGGCTTCGAACACTGAAGCTTTCTTT

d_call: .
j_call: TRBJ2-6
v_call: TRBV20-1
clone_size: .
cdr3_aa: CCARPPGGDGANVLTF
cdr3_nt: TGCTGTGCTAGACCCCCCGGAGGCGATGGGGCCAACGTCCTGACTTTC

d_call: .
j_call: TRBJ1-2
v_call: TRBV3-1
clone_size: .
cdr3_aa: CASSQTTRTLYGYTF
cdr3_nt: TGTGCCAGCAGCCAAACTACAAGGACCCTTTATGGCTACACCTTC

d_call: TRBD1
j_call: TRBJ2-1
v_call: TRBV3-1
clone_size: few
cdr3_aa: CASGTGGWGEQFF
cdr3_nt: TGTGCCAGCGGGACAGGGGGCTGGGGTGAGCAGTTCTTC

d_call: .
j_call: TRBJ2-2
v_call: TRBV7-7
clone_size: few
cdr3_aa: CASSFSGWGELFF
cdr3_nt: TGTGCTAGCAGCTTTTCGGGATGGGGGGAGCTGTTTTTT

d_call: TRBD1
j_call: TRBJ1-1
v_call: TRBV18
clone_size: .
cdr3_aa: CASSPSNRGTEAFF
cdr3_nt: TGTGCCAGCTCACCGAGCAACAGGGGGACTGAAGCTTTCTTT

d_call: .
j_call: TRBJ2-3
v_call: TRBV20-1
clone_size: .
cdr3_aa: CSAIAARTDTQYF
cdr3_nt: TGCAGTGCTATAGCGGCACGCACAGATACGCAGTATTTT

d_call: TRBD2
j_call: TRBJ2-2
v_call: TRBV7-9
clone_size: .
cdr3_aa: CATTSIGRASGELFF
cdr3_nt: TGTGCCACCACTAGCATCGGGAGGGCCAGCGGGGAGCTGTTTTTT

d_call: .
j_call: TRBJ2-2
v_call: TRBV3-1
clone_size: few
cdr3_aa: CASSHGGELFF
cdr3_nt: TGTGCCAGCAGCCACGGCGGGGAGCTGTTTTTT

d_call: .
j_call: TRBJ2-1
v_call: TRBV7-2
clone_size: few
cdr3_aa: CASSDARGASSYNEQFF
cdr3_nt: TGTGCCAGCAGCGACGCTAGGGGGGCGAGCTCCTACAATGAGCAGTTCTTC

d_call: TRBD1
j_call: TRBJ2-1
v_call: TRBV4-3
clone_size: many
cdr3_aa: CASSQVQGGNNEQFF
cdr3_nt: TGCGCCAGCAGCCAAGTTCAAGGGGGCAACAATGAGCAGTTCTTC

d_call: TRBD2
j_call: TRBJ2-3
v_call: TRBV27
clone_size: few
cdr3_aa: CASSTRLAGGTDTQYF
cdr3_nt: TGTGCCAGCAGTACCCGACTCGCGGGGGGCACAGATACGCAGTATTTT

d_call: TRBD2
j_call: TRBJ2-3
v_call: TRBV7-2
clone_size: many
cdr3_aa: CASSYRLAGAADTQYF
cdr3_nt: TGTGCCAGCAGCTACAGACTAGCGGGAGCTGCAGATACGCAGTATTTT

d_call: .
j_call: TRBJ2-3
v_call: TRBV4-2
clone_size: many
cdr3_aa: CASSQGDTQYF
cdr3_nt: TGTGCCAGCAGCCAGGGAGATACGCAGTATTTT

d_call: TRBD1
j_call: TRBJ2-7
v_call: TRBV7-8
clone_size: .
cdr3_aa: CASSHPGQGSEQYF
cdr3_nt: TGTGCCAGCAGCCACCCGGGACAGGGGTCCGAGCAGTACTTC

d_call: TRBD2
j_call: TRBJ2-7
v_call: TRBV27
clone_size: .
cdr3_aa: CASSSRGTSGRARYEQYF
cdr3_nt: TGTGCCAGCAGTTCGAGAGGGACTAGCGGGAGGGCCCGGTACGAGCAGTACTTC

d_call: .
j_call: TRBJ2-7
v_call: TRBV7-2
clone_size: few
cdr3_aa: CASRSRSQYEQYF
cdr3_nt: TGTGCCAGCAGAAGCAGGAGCCAATACGAGCAGTACTTC

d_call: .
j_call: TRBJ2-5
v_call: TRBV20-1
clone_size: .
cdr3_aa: CSAQARDSRETQYF
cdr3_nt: TGCAGTGCTCAAGCCCGGGACTCGCGAGAGACCCAGTACTTC

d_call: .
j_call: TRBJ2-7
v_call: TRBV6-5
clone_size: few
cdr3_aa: CASSYSIPVYEQYF
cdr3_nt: TGTGCCAGCAGTTACTCGATACCGGTTTACGAGCAGTACTTC

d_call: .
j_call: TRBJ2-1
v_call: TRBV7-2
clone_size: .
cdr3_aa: CASSLYGAYNEQFF
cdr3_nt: TGTGCCAGCAGCTTATACGGGGCCTACAATGAGCAGTTCTTC

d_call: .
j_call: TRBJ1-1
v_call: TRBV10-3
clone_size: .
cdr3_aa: CAISESNVLSTEAFF
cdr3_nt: TGTGCCATCAGTGAGTCGAACGTGCTTAGCACTGAAGCTTTCTTT

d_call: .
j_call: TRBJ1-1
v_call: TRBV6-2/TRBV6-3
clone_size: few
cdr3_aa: CASNLNVNTEAFF
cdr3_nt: TGTGCCAGCAATTTAAACGTAAACACTGAAGCTTTCTTT

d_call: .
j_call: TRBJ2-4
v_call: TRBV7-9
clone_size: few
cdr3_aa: CASSLGRAEYF
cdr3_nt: TGTGCCAGCAGCTTAGGCCGTGCAGAGTACTTC

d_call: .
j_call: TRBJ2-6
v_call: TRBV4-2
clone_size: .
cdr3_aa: CASSQDVFTGPGANVLTF
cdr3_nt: TGTGCCAGCAGCCAAGATGTCTTTACAGGACCCGGGGCCAACGTCCTGACTTTC

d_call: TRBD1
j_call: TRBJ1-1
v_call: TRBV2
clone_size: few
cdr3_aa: CASSTGTGETEAFF
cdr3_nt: TGTGCCAGCAGCACCGGGACAGGGGAAACTGAAGCTTTCTTT

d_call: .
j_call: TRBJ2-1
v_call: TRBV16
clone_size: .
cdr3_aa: CASSQFGGSYNEQFF
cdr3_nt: TGTGCCAGCAGCCAATTCGGGGGCTCCTACAATGAGCAGTTCTTC

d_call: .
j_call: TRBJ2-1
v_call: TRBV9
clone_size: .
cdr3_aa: CASRVGDSYNEQFF
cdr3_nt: TGTGCCAGCCGAGTTGGGGACTCCTACAATGAGCAGTTCTTC

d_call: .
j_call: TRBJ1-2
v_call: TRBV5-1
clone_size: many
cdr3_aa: CASTREGLDYGYTF
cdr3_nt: TGCGCCAGCACCCGTGAGGGGCTCGACTATGGCTACACCTTC